The T cell receptor (beta chain) described here comes from a study of control samples from healthy donors and cancer patients. Method: immunoSEQ multiplex PCR; TCRdb's copy keeps in-frame clones and lacks some. The sample yields more than 75,000 clones, roughly 90% seen once. The germline V and J ends were trimmed by 0 bases and 2 bases, with 14 bases remaining between them. The germline V gene has CDR1 MDHEN and CDR2 SYDVKM. The CDR3 has 17 residues. This receptor was taken from a woman aged 55-75 years with head and neck cancer. Material for sequencing was PBMCs. This chain links TRBV28 with TRBJ1-3; TRBD1 might be the D (6 bases). The CDR3 loop is CASSLWAAGAAGNTIYF. CDR3 sequence (DNA): TGTGCCAGCAGTTTATGGGCCGCGGGGGCGGCTGGAAACACCATATATTTT. Complete variable domain (other parts from reference TRBV28 and TRBJ1-3): DVKVTQSSRYLVKRTGEKVFLECVQDMDHENMFWYRQDPGLGLRLIYFSYDVKMKEKGDIPEGYSVSREKKERFSLILESASTNQTSMYLCASSLWAAGAAGNTIYFGEGSWLTVV.